This TCR beta chain was sequenced in a study of CD8+CD57+ T cells in acquired aplastic anemia. Study overall: On average, healthy donors gave 8.5 million to 14 million reads for CD4+ cells.

Overall study results and limits: Common to patients and controls were roughly 30 CD8+ CDR3 sequences.

This clonotype was recorded many times. Its antigen remains unknown. CDR3 size: 14 residues. Trimming removed 6 bases from V and 7 bases from J; junction bases left unmatched: 7. The germline V gene encodes CDR1 SGHAT and CDR2 FQNNGV. Using genomic DNA as the template, TCR beta VDJ and CDR3 profiling was carried out. TCRdb independently ran MiXCR on the reads; one entry per CDR3 protein. The table has about 110,000 distinct CDR3 sequences, under 60% seen once; the top ten hold under 35%. The TCR originated in a human donor in good health, serving as a control. Sequencing input: sorted CD4+, CD8+, or CD8+CD57+ T cells (not recorded which) from PBMCs. The V and J genes are TRBV11-2 and TRBJ2-1; 9 bases are a match to TRBD2. The CDR3 spells CASRGAGGLNEQFF. The CDR3, as DNA: TGTGCCAGCAGAGGGGCGGGGGGGCTAAATGAGCAGTTCTTC.